What follows describes a single T cell receptor beta chain. Antigen: not known. These data are taken from a study of PD-1 blockade in classical Hodgkin lymphoma. Autologous stem cell transplantation was followed by relapse in every patient, and brentuximab vedotin exposure varied. Broader study findings: There was a significant rise in CD4+ TCR diversity by C4D1, with no such rise for CD8+.

Clones were sequenced by immunoSEQ multiplex PCR, and TCRdb holds only the in-frame ones, with some missing. The table lists 20,000 or so clones, 70% to 80% of them singletons. The CDR3 sequence is 20 residues long. In germline, CDR1 is MDHEN, CDR2 SYDVKM. V trimming: 3 bases; J trimming: 2 bases; junction bases outside the gene matches: 15. The receptor was derived from a human donor with classical Hodgkin lymphoma. The sample here was peripheral blood mononuclear cells (PBMCs), taken before the second cycle of nivolumab. The rearrangement uses TRBV28 and TRBJ2-3; 12 positions agree with TRBD2. The chain's CDR3 is CASSFTALAGGPKSTDTQYF. CDR3 DNA sequence: TGTGCCAGCAGTTTTACGGCCCTAGCGGGGGGGCCTAAGTCCACAGATACGCAGTATTTT.